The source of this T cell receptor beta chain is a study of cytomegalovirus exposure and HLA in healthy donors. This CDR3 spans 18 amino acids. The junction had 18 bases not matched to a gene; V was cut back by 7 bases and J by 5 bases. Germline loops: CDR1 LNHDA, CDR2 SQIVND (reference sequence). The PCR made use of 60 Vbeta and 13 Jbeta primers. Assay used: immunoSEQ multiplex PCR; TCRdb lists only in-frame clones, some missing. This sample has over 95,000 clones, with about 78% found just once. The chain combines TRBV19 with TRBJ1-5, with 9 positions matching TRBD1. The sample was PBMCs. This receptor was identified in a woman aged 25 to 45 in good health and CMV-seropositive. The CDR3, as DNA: TGTGCCAGTAACGACCGGGACAGGGTTGTACCTGGTGATCAGCCCCAGCATTTT. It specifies CASNDRDRVVPGDQPQHF.